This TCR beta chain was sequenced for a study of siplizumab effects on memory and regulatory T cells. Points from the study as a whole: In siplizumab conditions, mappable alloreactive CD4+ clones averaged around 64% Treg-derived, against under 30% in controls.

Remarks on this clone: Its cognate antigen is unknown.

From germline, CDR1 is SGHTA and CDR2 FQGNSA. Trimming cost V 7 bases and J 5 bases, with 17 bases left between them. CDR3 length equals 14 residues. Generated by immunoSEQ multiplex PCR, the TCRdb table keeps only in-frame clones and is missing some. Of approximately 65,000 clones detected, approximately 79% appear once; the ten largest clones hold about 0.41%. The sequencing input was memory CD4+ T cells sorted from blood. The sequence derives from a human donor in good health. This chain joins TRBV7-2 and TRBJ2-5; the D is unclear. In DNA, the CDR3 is TGTGCCAGCAAATGGGCCGTCAACGGGGAGACCCAGTACTTC. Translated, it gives CASKWAVNGETQYF.